This T cell receptor beta chain was recovered during a study of Graves' ophthalmopathy and Graves' hyperthyroidism. In this sample, this clonotype turned up many times. Amplified TCR beta CDR3 regions were obtained using RNA transcripts as template. An opening RT-PCR round employed HTBI primers and preceded a second-round multiplex PCR. TCRdb re-called the multiplex PCR reads through MiXCR, storing one row per CDR3 protein. The top ten clones hold approximately 2.4% of a sample with roughly 350,000 distinct CDR3 sequences, 15% to 20% of them seen once. Being free of ophthalmopathy for 18 months of follow-up defined stable hyperthyroidism. Hyperthyroidism patients, all newly diagnosed, had under 2 months' duration and ages of 18 to 65. The sequenced material came from peripheral blood. The sequence came from an adult woman with stable Graves' hyperthyroidism.

The CDR3 protein is CSANDRYSNQPQHF. For the CDR3, the DNA is TGCAGTGCCAACGACAGATATAGCAATCAGCCCCAGCATTTT. The gene calls are TRBV20-1 and TRBJ1-5, with a tentative D call TRBD1 (5 bases). V lost 6 bases to trimming and J lost 0 bases, with 12 bases between them. The CDR3 runs to 14 residues. Germline-derived CDR1 and CDR2 are DFQATT and SNEGSKA (reference sequence).